These T cell receptor beta chains were read from a single sample in a study of T cell changes during pregnancy in multiple sclerosis. The protocol was immunoSEQ multiplex PCR, while the TCRdb copy is restricted to in-frame clones and leaves out a portion. The sample consists of roughly 48,000 clones, 95% of them appearing once. Sample: CD8+ T cells from peripheral blood mononuclear cells, taken in the first trimester of pregnancy. These receptors originate from a female donor with multiple sclerosis, enrolled in a pregnancy study. The CDR3 runs from the conserved cysteine through the conserved F or W. D genes are given only for firm matches. Some rows have no size entry. The others give once, few or many, or a class for an expanded clone.

v_gene,len,d_gene,abundance,j_gene,CDR3nt,CDR3aa
TRBV27,15,NA,NA,TRBJ1-2,TGTGCCAGCAGTTTCCCCGGGGGAAGTGACTATGGCTACACCTTC,CASSFPGGSDYGYTF
TRBV19,14,NA,NA,TRBJ2-7,TGTGCCAGTAGTATAGCGGGACAAGACTACGAGCAGTACTTC,CASSIAGQDYEQYF
TRBV30,12,TRBD2,NA,TRBJ2-1,TGTGCCTGGAGTGGGACTAGGAATGAGCAGTTCTTC,CAWSGTRNEQFF
TRBV27,14,TRBD1,NA,TRBJ2-7,TGTGCCAGCAGTTTAGGCAGGGGGCTCAACGAGCAGTACTTC,CASSLGRGLNEQYF
TRBV7-8,13,NA,NA,TRBJ1-4,TGTGCCACACTAGGGCGGGGGGATGAAAAACTGTTTTTT,CATLGRGDEKLFF
TRBV7-2,12,NA,NA,TRBJ1-1,TGTGCCAGCAGCTCTACGCTTCTTGAAGCTTTCTTT,CASSSTLLEAFF
TRBV7-9,15,TRBD2,NA,TRBJ2-3,TGTGCCAGCAGCTTACGGCGGGAGTGGGAAGATACGCAGTATTTT,CASSLRREWEDTQYF
TRBV27,13,NA,NA,TRBJ1-1,TGTGCCAGCAGTTTGGTGTTGAGCACTGAAGCTTTCTTT,CASSLVLSTEAFF
TRBV28,15,NA,NA,TRBJ1-2,TGTGCCAGCAGCTTCCCGTCCATTAGGGGAGGGGGCTACACCTTC,CASSFPSIRGGGYTF
TRBV7-3,14,TRBD1,once,TRBJ2-2,TGTGCCAGCAGACTTGGACAGGGTGCCGGGGAGCTGTTTTTT,CASRLGQGAGELFF
TRBV5-4,16,TRBD2,NA,TRBJ2-1,TGTGCCAGCAGCGCGAGAACGGGACTAGCGGTAGATGAGCAGTTCTTC,CASSARTGLAVDEQFF
TRBV28,11,NA,NA,TRBJ2-5,TGTGCCAGCAGTCCCGCGGAGACCCAGTACTTC,CASSPAETQYF
TRBV5-4,18,TRBD2,few,TRBJ2-3,TGTGCCAGCAGCTTGTTAGCGGGAGGTCCCCAAGACGCAGATACGCAGTATTTT,CASSLLAGGPQDADTQYF
TRBV9,17,TRBD1,NA,TRBJ1-3,TGTGCCAGCAGCGTAGGAACAGGGGTTGATGCTGGAAACACCATATATTTT,CASSVGTGVDAGNTIYF
TRBV11-3,15,NA,NA,TRBJ2-5,TGTGCCAGCAGCTTGGGGGGTGGCAGCGGGGAGACCCAGTACTTC,CASSLGGGSGETQYF
TRBV6-1,11,NA,NA,TRBJ2-7,TGTGCCAGCGGCGGTTCCTACGAGCAGTACTTC,CASGGSYEQYF
TRBV7-9,18,NA,NA,TRBJ2-3,TGTGCCAGCAGCTTATTTGGCCCGCGACTAGTCTTTACAGATACGCAGTATTTT,CASSLFGPRLVFTDTQYF
TRBV9,14,TRBD1,NA,TRBJ2-7,TGTGCCAGCAGCGTAGGAGGGGGCTACTACGAGCAGTACTTC,CASSVGGGYYEQYF
TRBV7-9,17,TRBD2,NA,TRBJ2-3,TGTGCCAGCAGCCACGTCCCTAGCGGGAGGGCCCCAGATACGCAGTATTTT,CASSHVPSGRAPDTQYF
TRBV5-1,20,TRBD1,NA,TRBJ2-7,TGCGCCAGCAGCCACCCTACCGGACAGGGGGCCCCCCTATCCACCTACGAGCAGTACTTC,CASSHPTGQGAPLSTYEQYF
TRBV9,14,NA,NA,TRBJ1-2,TGTGCCAGCAGCGTATTGGCTGAATCTTATGGCTACACCTTC,CASSVLAESYGYTF
TRBV15,17,NA,NA,TRBJ2-5,TGTGCCACCAGCAGAGCCCGGCGGGAACGAAACCAAGAGACCCAGTACTTC,CATSRARRERNQETQYF
TRBV6-5,14,NA,NA,TRBJ1-2,TGTGCCAGCAGCTCCGACATTTTTAACTATGGCTACACCTTC,CASSSDIFNYGYTF
TRBV27,15,TRBD2,NA,TRBJ2-3,TGTGCCAGCAGTCTAGGGACTAGCAGCACAGATACGCAGTATTTT,CASSLGTSSTDTQYF
TRBV7-9,13,NA,NA,TRBJ2-7,TGTGCCAGCAGCCCAGGGTTCGCCTACGAGCAGTACTTC,CASSPGFAYEQYF
TRBV19,14,NA,NA,TRBJ2-7,TGTGCCAGTAGACCCGGACTGCACCGTTCTGAGCAGTACTTC,CASRPGLHRSEQYF
TRBV14,11,NA,NA,TRBJ1-1,TGTGCCAGCAGCCTCCTTACTGAAGCTTTCTTT,CASSLLTEAFF
TRBV10-3,14,TRBD1,NA,TRBJ2-1,TGTGCCATCAGGGGGGGACAGGCCTACAATGAGCAGTTCTTC,CAIRGGQAYNEQFF
TRBV9,15,TRBD2,NA,TRBJ2-1,TGTGCCAGCAGCGAAAGCGGGGGGCCCCCCAATGAGCAGTTCTTC,CASSESGGPPNEQFF
TRBV19,13,TRBD2,NA,TRBJ2-7,TGTGCCAGTGGACTAGCGGCGAACTACGAGCAGTACTTC,CASGLAANYEQYF
TRBV14,16,TRBD2,NA,TRBJ2-1,TGTGCCAGCAGCCAAGTTGGAGCGGGGGGATACAATGAGCAGTTCTTC,CASSQVGAGGYNEQFF
TRBV6-5,14,TRBD1,once,TRBJ2-7,TGTGCCGTCAAACCGGGACAGGGGTTCTACGAGCAGTACTTC,CAVKPGQGFYEQYF
TRBV6-9,14,NA,NA,TRBJ2-7,TGTGCCAGCAGTTTTCCCGGGGAAGGGTACGAGCAGTACTTC,CASSFPGEGYEQYF
TRBV29-1,15,NA,NA,TRBJ2-1,TGCAGCGTCGGATATAGTGAGGACTACTCCAATGAGCAGTTCTTC,CSVGYSEDYSNEQFF
TRBV5-6,16,NA,once,TRBJ2-1,TGTGCCAGCACCCCCGTCCGGGTAGCTACCTACAATGAGCAGTTCTTC,CASTPVRVATYNEQFF
TRBV27,13,NA,NA,TRBJ1-1,TGTGCCAGCAGTTACCGGGGGGGCACTGAAGCTTTCTTT,CASSYRGGTEAFF
TRBV14,16,TRBD2,NA,TRBJ2-5,TGTGCCAGCAGCCCACGGACTAGCGGGAGGCGGGAGACCCAGTACTTC,CASSPRTSGRRETQYF
TRBV27,12,TRBD2,NA,TRBJ2-3,TGTGCCAGCAGACTTCTAGCGGGGGCGCAGTATTTT,CASRLLAGAQYF
TRBV30,12,NA,NA,TRBJ2-1,TGTGCCTGGAGTGTAATCGGGAATGAGCAGTTCTTC,CAWSVIGNEQFF
TRBV7-2,14,TRBD2,once,TRBJ2-7,TGTGCCAGCAGGGAGACTAGCGGGAGTTGGGAGCAGTACTTC,CASRETSGSWEQYF
TRBV27,14,NA,NA,TRBJ2-7,TGTGCCAGCAGTTCAAGCGGGCTTTCCTACGAGCAGTACTTC,CASSSSGLSYEQYF